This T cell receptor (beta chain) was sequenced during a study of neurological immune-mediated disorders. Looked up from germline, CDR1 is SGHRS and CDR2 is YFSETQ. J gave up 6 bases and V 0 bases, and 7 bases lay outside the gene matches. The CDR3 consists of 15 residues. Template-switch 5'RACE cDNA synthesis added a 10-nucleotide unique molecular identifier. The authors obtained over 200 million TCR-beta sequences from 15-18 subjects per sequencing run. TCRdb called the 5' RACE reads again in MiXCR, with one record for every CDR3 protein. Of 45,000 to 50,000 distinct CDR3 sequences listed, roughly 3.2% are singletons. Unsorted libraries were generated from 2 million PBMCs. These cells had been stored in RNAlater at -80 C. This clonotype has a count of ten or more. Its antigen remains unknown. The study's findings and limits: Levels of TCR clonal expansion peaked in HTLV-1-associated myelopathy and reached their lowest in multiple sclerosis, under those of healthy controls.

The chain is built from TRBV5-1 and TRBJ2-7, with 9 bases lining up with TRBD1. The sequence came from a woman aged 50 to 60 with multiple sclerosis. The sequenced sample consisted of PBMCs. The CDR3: CASSLDGQGSAEQYF. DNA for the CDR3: TGCGCCAGCAGCTTGGATGGACAGGGGTCGGCCGAGCAGTACTTC.